This note documents a single T cell receptor (beta chain) sequence. It lacks a known antigen. This sample stems from a study of CXCR3-negative and CXCR3-positive naive CD8 T cells (dated by TCRdb to 2018 to 2020). With regard to the full study: In total, about 150 million TRB reads were obtained, or roughly 1.5 +/- 0.3 million reads per library. The diversity and physicochemical repertoire analyses included 11 donors pooled from two independent experiments. The TRBV-TRBJ cluster analysis covered naive subsets from several donors and memory cells from 3 donors. Study-wide findings and limitations: Freshly isolated PBMCs were used for most assays because CXCR3 expression partially decreased after cryopreservation. TRB CDR3s from CXCR3-positive naive cells showed higher hydrophobicity (lower Kidera factor 4), lower energy, and higher strength and volume indices than CXCR3-negative naive cells. Because surface CD5, which is linked to self-reactivity in mice, was comparable between the naive subsets, TCR interaction strength was also inferred from TRB CDR3 physicochemical properties. Comparably high repertoire diversity was found in both naive subsets, whereas much lower repertoire diversity was found in memory CD8+ T cells. Similar TRBV-TRBJ usage was shown by naive CXCR3-negative and CXCR3-positive cells from the same donor, whereas distinct patterns were shown by memory cells.

The germline V gene encodes CDR1 MDHEN and CDR2 SYDVKM. Measured from the cysteine to the phenylalanine, the CDR3 is 19 residues long. No coding sequence is recorded. Each CD8+ T cell subset was flow-sorted in triplicate, with roughly 330,000 cells per subset placed directly into RLT lysis buffer. To keep memory contaminants out, a stringent definition of naive CD8+ T cells was applied: CD45RO-CCR7+CD27+CD95-. Standard density gradient centrifugation was used to isolate peripheral blood mononuclear cells from buffy coats. Naive CXCR3-negative and CXCR3-positive CD8+ T cells were flow-sorted on a FACSAria III. Total RNA was extracted from sorted cells using an RNeasy Mini Kit. The reads were generated on a NextSeq 550. The Human TCR Profiling Kit (MiLaboratory) was used to prepare UMI-labeled 5' RACE TRB cDNA libraries. cDNA synthesis used the entire amount of extracted RNA, and PCR amplification then used the entire amount of cDNA produced. The libraries were made side by side, with each library going through the same number of PCR cycles. Regarding the original processing steps: About 53,000 +/- 9,400 unique UMI-labeled TRB cDNA molecules per library were extracted with MIGEC and MiXCR, with at least two reads per UMI required. An average of 40,000 +/- 10,000 functional in-frame TRB CDR3 nucleotide clonotypes without stop codons was found per library. After each sample was downsampled to 5000 UMI-labeled TRB molecules, VDJtools was used to calculate diversity metrics such as normalized Shannon-Wiener and Chao1. Clonotype-size-weighted physicochemical properties of the central five CDR3 residues (interaction energy, strength, volume and Kidera factor 4) were computed in VDJtools. TCRdb reprocessed the reads, reporting each CDR3 protein sequence once and no DNA. The V and J calls and clone size come from TCRdb's table, not from the authors' own analysis. Per the sample table, the count is about 120,000 distinct CDR3 sequences. The top ten clones comprise around 0.27% of the sample.

The origin of this receptor is a human donor in good health. Some clones in this sample may be carry-over from other donors' samples. Recombination connected TRBV28 to TRBJ1-2; TCRdb's assignment of TRBD1 cannot be checked, as there is no DNA. Sequences were obtained from naive CXCR3- CD8+ T cells from blood. Reading the label with the study, this specimen's cell subset or site is: CD45RO-CCR7+CD27+CD95- naive CD8+ T cells lacking CXCR3 (TNR3-). The CDR3 amino acid sequence is: CASSTPTGGNGLSDYGYTF.